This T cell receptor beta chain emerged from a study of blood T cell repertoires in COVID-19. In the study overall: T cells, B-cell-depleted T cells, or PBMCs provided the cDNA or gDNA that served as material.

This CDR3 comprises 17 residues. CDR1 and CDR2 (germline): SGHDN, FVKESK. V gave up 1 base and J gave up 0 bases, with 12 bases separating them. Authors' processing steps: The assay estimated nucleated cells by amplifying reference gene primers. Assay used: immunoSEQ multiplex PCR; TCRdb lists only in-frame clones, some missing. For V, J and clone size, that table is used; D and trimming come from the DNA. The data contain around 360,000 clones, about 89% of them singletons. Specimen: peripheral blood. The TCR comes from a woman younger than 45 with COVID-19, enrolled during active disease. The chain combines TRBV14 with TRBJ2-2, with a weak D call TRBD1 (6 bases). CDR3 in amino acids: CASSQGRAGANTGELFF. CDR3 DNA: TGTGCCAGCAGCCAAGGAAGGGCAGGGGCGAACACCGGGGAGCTGTTTTTT.